Below, 13 T cell receptor beta chains from the same sample are listed, as sequenced in a study of shared clonotypes between healthy human individuals. TCRdb's table, derived via immunoSEQ multiplex PCR, lists solely in-frame clones and lacks some. The sample lists about 1 million clones; around 76% were seen once. The source material was memory CD4+ T cells sorted from blood. This sample's subset: CD45RA-negative fraction. These TCRs come from a man younger than 35 in good health.

This clone was detected only once. The chain is built from TRBV4-1 and TRBJ2-7; D is uncertain. Between the trimmed V and J ends, which lost 0 bases and 4 bases, there was a span of 7 bases. Germline V gene sequence: CDR1 MGHRA, CDR2 YSYEKL. The CDR3 is 13 residues long. DNA of the CDR3: TGCGCCAGCAGCCAAGATCGACTTTACGAGCAGTACTTC. Translation gives CASSQDRLYEQYF.

The J gene is TRBJ2-3, the V gene TRBV5-1, with a possible D match to TRBD1 (6 bases). CDR3 size: 14 residues. CDR1 and CDR2 (germline): SGHRS, YFSETQ. The V end was cut by 7 bases, the J end by 0 bases, with 12 bases between. The CDR3 DNA is TGCGCCAGCTCCTGGGGGCCGAGCACAGATACGCAGTATTTT. This translates into CASSWGPSTDTQYF.

The chain links TRBV10-3 to TRBJ2-3, with a tentative D call TRBD2 (7 bases). This CDR3 has 16 residues. Germline loops: CDR1 ENHRY, CDR2 SYGVKD. Trimming cost V 2 bases and J 4 bases, with 16 bases left between them. CDR3 sequence: CAISERGDYFSDTQYF. The CDR3 nucleotides are TGTGCCATCAGTGAGAGGGGGGACTATTTTTCAGATACGCAGTATTTT.

This clone is a singleton in its sample. The V and J genes are TRBV10-3 and TRBJ1-5; D is uncertain. V was shortened by 3 bases and J by 1 base, with 10 bases between the two germline ends. CDR3 length: 15 amino acids. Per the germline V gene, CDR1 is ENHRY and CDR2 is SYGVKD. CDR3 region: CAISEMNQSNQPQHF. Written as DNA, the CDR3 is TGTGCCATCAGTGAAATGAACCAGAGCAATCAGCCCCAGCATTTT.

The rearrangement joins TRBV9 to TRBJ2-6, with D unclear. The V end was cut by 2 bases, the J end by 0 bases, with 6 bases between. Germline lookup yields CDR1 SGDLS and CDR2 YYNGEE. The CDR3 totals 15 residues. In DNA form, the CDR3 reads TGTGCCAGCAGCGTGACGAGCTCTGGGGCCAACGTCCTGACTTTC. Translation gives CASSVTSSGANVLTF.

This chain's CDR3 is CASSYGTAATGELFF. The CDR3 region has the DNA TGTGCCAGCAGTTACGGGACAGCCGCCACCGGGGAGCTGTTTTTT. The genes are TRBV6-6 and TRBJ2-2; 7 nucleotides align to TRBD1. Germline V gene lookup returns CDR1 MNHNY and CDR2 SVGAGI (reference sequence). This CDR3 is built from 15 residues. Unmatched junction bases numbered 4, after V lost 2 bases and J lost 4 bases.

This clone was seen a handful of times. The rearrangement links TRBV4-3 to TRBJ1-6, with no clear D. The CDR3 runs to 12 residues. The V end lost 2 bases, the J end lost 5 bases, and 1 base lay between the germline ends. The germline V gene has CDR1 LGHNA and CDR2 YSLEER. Here the CDR3 reads CASSQNNSPLHF. CDR3 DNA sequence: TGCGCCAGCAGCCAAAATAATTCACCCCTCCACTTT.

V and J are TRBV7-9 and TRBJ1-1; a weak D match, TRBD1 (6 bases). V was trimmed by 2 bases and J by 1 base, leaving 11 bases between them. The germline gives CDR1 SEHNR, CDR2 FQNEAQ (reference sequence). The CDR3 contains 15 residues. The CDR3 is CASSLSAGANTEAFF. CDR3 DNA sequence: TGTGCCAGCAGCTTATCTGCAGGGGCGAACACTGAAGCTTTCTTT.

This clone turned up a few times. The chain uses TRBV6-6 and TRBJ1-1; D is unclear. With 6 bases removed from V and 0 bases from J, the gap between germline ends came to 14 bases. This CDR3 is 15 amino acids long. Germline V lookup: CDR1 MNHNY, CDR2 SVGAGI (reference sequence). CDR3 residues: CASRPEGSMNTEAFF. As DNA, the CDR3 is TGTGCCAGCAGACCCGAGGGCTCTATGAACACTGAAGCTTTCTTT.

The genes are TRBV15 and TRBJ1-1; TRBD1 matches 7 bases. After removal of 3 bases from V and 1 base from J, the junction contained 2 bases not matched to a gene. Germline V gives CDR1 LNHNV, CDR2 YYDKDF (reference sequence). This CDR3 spans 14 amino acids. CDR3 bases: TGTGCCACCAGCAGGGGACAGAGGAACACTGAAGCTTTCTTT. As protein: CATSRGQRNTEAFF.

The chain combines TRBV7-9 with TRBJ2-3, with 15 bases fitting TRBD2. The CDR3 spans 17 residues. Germline V gene data show CDR1 as SEHNR and CDR2 as FQNEAQ (reference sequence). Trimming removed 5 bases from V and 4 bases from J; junction bases left unmatched: 7. The DNA of the CDR3 is TGTGCCAGCAGCCCGGGACTAGCGGGAGGTTTGGCAGATACGCAGTATTTT. It yields the protein CASSPGLAGGLADTQYF.

This CDR3 is CASSVGRTGELFF. As DNA, the CDR3 is TGTGCCAGCTCCGTCGGGAGGACCGGGGAGCTGTTTTTT. V usage is TRBV14 and J usage is TRBJ2-2, with 7 bases fitting TRBD2. The J segment lost 5 bases and the V segment lost 8 bases, leaving 5 bases of the junction unmatched. Germline lookup yields CDR1 SGHDN and CDR2 FVKESK. The CDR3 length is 13 residues.

This clone was seen many times. The rearrangement links TRBV30 to TRBJ1-5; no clear D gene. The CDR3 runs to 13 residues. Germline V lookup: CDR1 GTSNPN, CDR2 SVGIG (reference sequence). V was clipped by 3 bases and J by 5 bases, with 11 bases between them. CDR3 amino acids: CAWRAPGYQPQHF. Here the CDR3 DNA reads TGTGCCTGGAGGGCTCCAGGTTATCAGCCCCAGCATTTT. Looking up the rest from reference TRBV30 and TRBJ1-5 gives the full variable domain: SQTIHQWPATLVQPVGSPLSLECTVEGTSNPNLYWYRQAAGRGLQLLFYSVGIGQISSEVPQNLSASRPQDRQFILSSKKLLLSDSGFYLCAWRAPGYQPQHFGDGTRLSIL.